This entry lists 32 T cell receptor beta chains sequenced from one sample in a study of T cell clonality in common variable immunodeficiency. Profiled with immunoSEQ multiplex PCR; TCRdb holds only in-frame clones, not every one. The data show 45,000 to 55,000 clones, with none appearing a single time. Material for sequencing was peripheral blood mononuclear cells. The receptors come from a person aged 18 to 75 in good health.

This clone was recorded at least ten times. The CDR3 end is not reached by the read, which stops 3 residues before it; the germline J gene fills it in. V and J are TRBV20-1 and TRBJ2-7; weak D call: TRBD1 (5 bases). Germline V gives CDR1 DFQATT, CDR2 SNEGSKA (reference sequence). Trimming pared 6 bases from V and 1 base from J, leaving 13 bases between. This CDR3 contains 13 residues. The CDR3 bases that were read are TGCAGTGCAACAGGATTACAATCCTACGAG. This encodes CSATGLQSYE. The full CDR3 sequence reads CSATGLQSYEQYF.

This clone was seen repeatedly, ten times or more. Coverage ceases 3 residues before the CDR3 finishes, and the germline J gene fills in the end. V gene TRBV20-1 combines with J gene TRBJ2-1; possibly TRBD1 for D (6 bases). This CDR3 has 20 residues. The germline V gene encodes CDR1 DFQATT and CDR2 SNEGSKA (reference sequence). The V end lost 1 base, the J end lost 4 bases, and 29 bases lay between the germline ends. The CDR3 DNA, read in part, is TGCAGTGCTAGAGCCTCAGGGGCCTTTCAAAAAGGAGTTACGTACAATGAG. This gives the protein CSARASGAFQKGVTYNE. The CDR3 as a whole reads CSARASGAFQKGVTYNEQFF.

This clone was recorded many times. This same CDR3 is encoded by further DNA sequences in the sample. Incomplete CDR3 DNA: TGTGCCAGTAGTATCGACCAGGGGATCTATGGC. This codes for CASSIDQGIYG. The CDR3 as a whole reads CASSIDQGIYGYTF. The chain is built from TRBV19 and TRBJ1-2, with D tentatively TRBD1 (6 bases). The read is 3 residues too short to cover the CDR3 end, so that end is filled in from the germline J gene. The CDR3 loop spans 14 amino acids. Germline CDR1 and CDR2: LNHDA and SQIVND (reference sequence). Trimming cost V 3 bases and J 4 bases, with 12 bases left between them.

This clone was observed many times. With the read ending 3 residues before the CDR3 end, the germline J gene is used to fill in that end. V gene TRBV28 combines with J gene TRBJ1-5; tentative D call: TRBD1 (6 bases). Germline CDR1 is MDHEN and CDR2 is SYDVKM. The length of the CDR3 is 14 residues. V lost 5 bases, J lost 2 bases, and 10 bases lay in between. The part of the CDR3 DNA that was read is TGTGCCAGCAGTACATCAGGGGGCAATCAGCCC. This gives the protein CASSTSGGNQP. The whole CDR3 reads CASSTSGGNQPQHF.

Ten or more counts support this clone. Coverage ceases 3 residues before the CDR3 finishes, and the germline J gene fills in the end. The chain links TRBV4-1 to TRBJ1-3; D may be TRBD1 (5 bases). V gave up 2 bases and J gave up 0 bases, with 14 bases separating them. CDR3 length: 17 residues. Germline V CDR1 and CDR2: MGHRA, YSYEKL. The sequenced part of the CDR3 DNA is TGCGCCAGCAGCCAATCCCCCCAGGGCCCCTCTGGAAACACC. Translated: CASSQSPQGPSGNT. The entire CDR3 is CASSQSPQGPSGNTIYF.

This clone was seen at least ten times. The read falls 3 residues short of the CDR3 end, and the missing part is taken from the germline J gene. This chain links TRBV7-9 with TRBJ2-2; D gene unclear. V was pared by 2 bases and J by 7 bases, with 5 bases between. The CDR3 runs 12 residues. Per germline, CDR1 SEHNR and CDR2 FQNEAQ (reference sequence). CDR3 in amino acids: CASSLSLGELFF. Incomplete CDR3 DNA: TGTGCCAGCAGCTTATCCCTCGGGGAG.

This clone has ten or more counts. The read finishes 3 residues shy of the CDR3 end, and the germline J gene is used to complete it. The chain has TRBV5-1 and TRBJ2-3; 8 bases agree with TRBD2. After removal of 4 bases from V and 4 bases from J, the junction contained 8 bases not matched to a gene. There are 15 residues in the CDR3. The germline gives CDR1 SGHRS, CDR2 YFSETQ. The CDR3 DNA, read in part, is TGCGCCAGCAGCCAATTGGGACTAGGGCCAGATACG. Translating gives CASSQLGLGPDT. The entire CDR3 is CASSQLGLGPDTQYF.

This clone was seen ten or more times. Read data end 3 residues before the CDR3 end; the end is taken from the germline J gene. V usage is TRBV20-1 and J usage is TRBJ1-1; the match to TRBD1 covers 8 bases. The CDR3 is made up of 15 amino acids. Germline CDR1 is DFQATT and CDR2 is SNEGSKA (reference sequence). J was trimmed by 1 base and V by 5 bases; bases with no gene match: 9. Incomplete CDR3 DNA: TGCAGTGCTCAACCTCCCGGGACAGGGAACACTGAA. It codes for CSAQPPGTGNTE. The CDR3 in its entirety is CSAQPPGTGNTEAFF.

This clone was seen repeatedly, ten times or more. Read sequence stops 3 residues before the CDR3 end, and the germline J gene provides the missing end. The genes are TRBV9 and TRBJ2-3; 7 bases match TRBD2. Losses at the gene ends were 1 base for V and 2 bases for J; bases not matched to a gene: 7. CDR1 is SGDLS and CDR2 is YYNGEE in the germline V gene. There are 16 residues in the CDR3. The CDR3 is CASSVLRAGITDTQYF. The sequenced part of the CDR3 DNA is TGTGCCAGCAGCGTACTTAGAGCGGGGATCACAGATACG.

This clone was observed many times. The DNA ends 3 residues before the CDR3 does, and the rest of the CDR3 is filled in from the germline J gene. The V call is TRBV7-2, the J call TRBJ1-3; TRBD1 might be the D (5 bases). Germline CDR1 and CDR2: SGHTA and FQGNSA. V was shortened by 4 bases and J by 3 bases, with 10 bases between the two germline ends. This CDR3 spans 14 amino acids. CDR3 amino acids: CASSSRQIGNTIYF. The sequenced part of the CDR3 DNA is TGTGCCAGCAGCTCCAGACAGATTGGAAACACC.

This clone occurred many times. Read sequence stops 3 residues before the CDR3 end, and the germline J gene provides the missing end. The J gene is TRBJ2-6, the V gene TRBV2; D is possibly TRBD2 (6 bases). V was cut by 4 bases and J by 1 base, with 14 bases left in between. This CDR3 spans 17 amino acids. CDR1 and CDR2 (germline): SNHLY, FYNNEI. The CDR3 reads CASSALWDFSGANVLTF. The sequenced part of the CDR3 DNA is TGTGCCAGCAGTGCCCTTTGGGACTTTTCTGGGGCCAACGTC. Drawing the rest from reference TRBV2 and TRBJ2-6, the complete variable domain is EPEVTQTPSHQVTQMGQEVILRCVPISNHLYFYWYRQILGQKVEFLVSFYNNEISEKSEIFDDQFSVERPDGSNFTLKIRSTKLEDSAMYFCASSALWDFSGANVLTFGAGSRLTVL.

As regards this clone: The CDR3 end lies 3 residues beyond the end of the read and is filled in from the germline J gene. J is TRBJ1-2 and V is TRBV6-2 or TRBV6-3; D gene uncertain. Per germline, CDR1 MNHEY and CDR2 SVGEGT. The CDR3 has 14 amino acids. CDR3 amino acids: CASSYLCLSGSYTF. The covered CDR3 bases are TGTGCCAGCAGTTACTTATGCCTTAGCGGGAGT.

This clone was found many times. The read finishes 3 residues shy of the CDR3 end, and the germline J gene is used to complete it. The chain carries TRBV5-8 and TRBJ1-1, with D possibly matching TRBD1 (5 bases). V lost 4 bases and J 1 base, leaving 8 bases between the germline ends. This CDR3 region has 13 residues. Germline CDR1 and CDR2: SGHTS and YDEGEE. The CDR3 DNA, read in part, is TGTGCCAGCAGCGCAACAGGGAACACTGAA. Its translation is CASSATGNTE. The full CDR3 protein is CASSATGNTEAFF.

This clone was seen repeatedly, ten times or more. Sequencing ends 3 residues short of the CDR3 end; the germline J gene provides the rest. The chain employs TRBV19 and TRBJ1-6; no firm D call. V gave up 10 bases and J gave up 2 bases, with 12 bases separating them. The V gene's germline CDR1 is LNHDA and CDR2 SQIVND (reference sequence). The CDR3 is 14 residues long. The CDR3 protein is CATSSEAYNSPLHF. CDR3 DNA, as far as it was read: TGTGCCACTTCAAGCGAGGCCTATAATTCACCC.

This clone showed up many times. The read is 3 residues too short to cover the CDR3 end, so that end is filled in from the germline J gene. V and J are TRBV7-2 and TRBJ2-2; 7 bases match TRBD1. From germline, CDR1 is SGHTA and CDR2 FQGNSA. The CDR3 runs 14 residues. J was trimmed by 5 bases and V by 6 bases; bases with no gene match: 6. The CDR3 bases that were read are TGTGCCAGCAGGGTTACAGGGGATACCGGGGAG. The encoded protein is CASRVTGDTGE. The CDR3 in its entirety is CASRVTGDTGELFF. Full variable domain (rest looked up from reference TRBV7-2 and TRBJ2-2): GAGVSQSPSNKVTEKGKDVELRCDPISGHTALYWYRQSLGQGLEFLIYFQGNSAPDKSGLPSDRFSAERTGGSVSTLTIQRTQQEDSAVYLCASRVTGDTGELFFGEGSRLTVL.

About this clone itself: The read comes to an end 3 residues before the CDR3 does, leaving the germline J gene to fill in the end. The rearrangement uses TRBV14 and TRBJ2-7, with 11 bases identical to TRBD2. CDR1 SGHDN and CDR2 FVKESK come from the germline V gene. Trimming cost V 2 bases and J 5 bases; bases outside gene matches: 8. This CDR3 has 16 residues. The sequenced part of the CDR3 DNA is TGTGCCAGCAGCCAACGAACTAGCGGGAGTACTGACGAG. Encoded protein: CASSQRTSGSTDE. The CDR3 reads in full as CASSQRTSGSTDEQYF.

This clone has a count of ten or more. The part of the CDR3 DNA that was read is TGCGCCAGCAGCCCGGACAGGGGGGGAAGAGATACG. Translating it yields CASSPDRGGRDT. The CDR3 reads in full as CASSPDRGGRDTQYF. The J gene is TRBJ2-3, the V gene TRBV5-1; the match to TRBD1 covers 10 bases. The read ends 3 residues early relative to the CDR3; the germline J gene fills the gap. This CDR3 has 15 amino acids. CDR1 SGHRS and CDR2 YFSETQ come from the germline V gene. After removal of 4 bases from V and 5 bases from J, the junction contained 7 bases not matched to a gene.

This clone came up many times. The sequenced part of the CDR3 DNA is TGTGCCAGCAGCCCAGGACTAGCGGGATCCTACGAG. Its translation: CASSPGLAGSYE. The entire CDR3 sequence reads CASSPGLAGSYEQYF. The chain recombines TRBV5-6 with TRBJ2-7, with 12 bases fitting TRBD2. The CDR3 end lies 3 residues beyond the end of the read and is filled in from the germline J gene. V shed 4 bases, J shed 1 base, and the junction held 3 bases outside the gene matches. Germline V gene sequence: CDR1 SGHDT, CDR2 YYEEEE. CDR3 length: 15 residues.

In this sample, this clone turned up a few times. CDR3 bases read: TGTGCCAGCAGCCCAGCCCGACAGGGTTCGTATGGC. It translates to CASSPARQGSYG. The whole CDR3 sequence reads CASSPARQGSYGYTF. The chain joins TRBV11-2 to TRBJ1-2; 7 bases agree with TRBD1. The read stops 3 residues short of the end of the CDR3; the missing end is completed from the germline J gene. J was trimmed by 5 bases and V by 5 bases; bases with no gene match: 11. Germline CDR1 is SGHAT and CDR2 is FQNNGV. This CDR3 is 15 amino acids long.

This clone showed up many times. The read falls 3 residues short of the CDR3 end, and the missing part is taken from the germline J gene. The V and J genes are TRBV7-2 and TRBJ2-7; 9 nucleotides match TRBD1. CDR3 size: 17 residues. CDR1 SGHTA and CDR2 FQGNSA come from the germline V gene. With 0 bases clipped from V and 2 bases from J, the junction kept 8 bases outside the gene matches. The CDR3 DNA, read in part, is TGTGCCAGCAGCTTAGCGGTCGGACAGGGGTGGGCCTACGAG. Protein: CASSLAVGQGWAYE. The entire CDR3 protein is CASSLAVGQGWAYEQYF.

The table lists this clone with a few counts. The read stops 3 residues short of the end of the CDR3; the missing end is completed from the germline J gene. This sequence joins TRBV29-1 and TRBJ2-7; TRBD2 agrees at 10 bases. Trimming at V came to 6 bases and at J to 5 bases, leaving 7 bases not matched to a gene. CDR3 length: 13 amino acids. Germline CDR1 and CDR2: SQVTM and ANQGSEA. CDR3 residues: CSVDMGLANEQYF. The CDR3 DNA, read in part, is TGCAGCGTGGATATGGGACTAGCGAACGAG.

This clone was recorded many times. Sequence at one end of the junction differs from germline and may be a read error. The read ends 3 residues early relative to the CDR3; the germline J gene fills the gap. The chain combines TRBV4-2 with TRBJ2-2, with no clear D. This CDR3 has 13 amino acids. Looked up from germline, CDR1 is LGHNA and CDR2 is YNFKEQ. CDR3 DNA, as far as it was read: TGCGCCAGCAGCCACTTTAACACCGGGGAG. Translated: CASSHFNTGE. The whole CDR3 protein reads CASSHFNTGELFF.

In its sample, this clone was seen many times. The read gets to within 3 residues of the CDR3 end, and the germline J gene fills in the rest. The V gene is TRBV20-1, the J gene TRBJ2-3; 8 positions agree with TRBD1. V gave up 6 bases and J gave up 2 bases; unmatched junction bases: 4. The CDR3 spans 13 residues. Germline assignment: CDR1 DFQATT and CDR2 SNEGSKA (reference sequence). The chain's CDR3 is CSARGPVTDTQYF. Incomplete CDR3 DNA: TGCAGTGCCAGGGGGCCAGTCACAGATACG.

This clone showed up many times. The read falls 3 residues short of the CDR3 end, and the missing part is taken from the germline J gene. The chain joins TRBV18 to TRBJ1-1, with TRBD1 identical over 12 bases. The CDR3 is made up of 15 amino acids. Germline V CDR1 and CDR2: KGHSH, LQKENI. V was clipped by 3 bases and J by 7 bases; unmatched bases: 6. This CDR3 is CASSPPGQGAGEAFF. The sequenced part of the CDR3 DNA is TGTGCCAGCTCACCCCCGGGACAGGGGGCGGGTGAA.

This clone was found many times. The CDR3 end lies 3 residues beyond the end of the read and is filled in from the germline J gene. The rearrangement uses TRBV14 and TRBJ2-5; 8 bases are shared with TRBD1. Germline CDR1 reads SGHDN; CDR2 reads FVKESK. V was pared by 4 bases and J by 3 bases, with 1 base of the junction left unmatched. CDR3 length: 13 amino acids. The part of the CDR3 DNA that was read is TGTGCCAGCAGCCCGGGACAGGAAGAGACC. Residues: CASSPGQEET. The entire CDR3 is CASSPGQEETQYF.

This clone was seen many times. The CDR3 end lies 3 residues beyond the end of the read and is filled in from the germline J gene. The rearrangement links TRBV5-6 to TRBJ1-1; 7 bases line up with TRBD1. Germline V gene data show CDR1 as SGHDT and CDR2 as YYEEEE. V was clipped by 0 bases and J by 5 bases; unmatched bases: 4. There are 14 residues in the CDR3. The DNA read from the CDR3 is TGTGCCAGCAGCTTGGTGTCAGGGGGAACTGAA. Residues: CASSLVSGGTE. The entire CDR3 protein reads CASSLVSGGTEAFF.

The sample holds many counts of this clone. The CDR3 goes on 3 residues after the read ends, and that part is filled in from the germline J gene. The rearrangement uses TRBV30 and TRBJ2-2; D gene unclear. Trimming took 0 bases from V and 4 from J, leaving 6 bases between them. Germline V gene sequence: CDR1 GTSNPN, CDR2 SVGIG (reference sequence). The CDR3 is made up of 13 amino acids. Partial CDR3 DNA: TGTGCCTGGAGTGTAGGCCGCACCGGGGAG. Its translation is CAWSVGRTGE. The entire CDR3 is CAWSVGRTGELFF.

This clone showed up many times. The DNA ends 3 residues before the CDR3 does, and the rest of the CDR3 is filled in from the germline J gene. V usage is TRBV4-2 and J usage is TRBJ2-1; unclear D gene. The CDR3 spans 16 residues. V was cut by 0 bases and J by 6 bases, with 15 bases left in between. Germline V gene lookup returns CDR1 LGHNA and CDR2 YNFKEQ. The part of the CDR3 DNA that was read is TGTGCCAGCAGCCAAGACGAAGGCATACCCACCAATGAG. Its protein is CASSQDEGIPTNE. The full CDR3 is CASSQDEGIPTNEQFF.

This clone was seen repeatedly, ten times or more. With the read ending 3 residues before the CDR3 end, the germline J gene is used to fill in that end. This chain connects TRBV5-1 to TRBJ2-5; D is unclear. The CDR3 has 14 residues. V lost 4 bases, J lost 2 bases, and 12 bases lay in between. Germline V lookup: CDR1 SGHRS, CDR2 YFSETQ. CDR3 protein: CASSPLGQQETQYF. The part of the CDR3 DNA that was read is TGCGCCAGCAGCCCTCTGGGCCAACAAGAGACC.

This clone was seen at least ten times. From the germline J gene comes the end of the CDR3, since the read stops 3 residues before it. The chain couples TRBV20-1 to TRBJ2-5; the match to TRBD2 covers 12 bases. Germline CDR1 and CDR2: DFQATT and SNEGSKA (reference sequence). Trimming removed 6 bases from V and 2 bases from J; junction bases left unmatched: 16. This CDR3 spans 18 amino acids. The part of the CDR3 DNA that was read is TGCAGTGCGGCTGGGACTAGCGGGCGTCAGGTTTCTCAAGAGACC. Translating it yields CSAAGTSGRQVSQET. The whole CDR3 region reads CSAAGTSGRQVSQETQYF.

The covered CDR3 bases are TGTGCCAGCAGCTTTTTTAGCGCCTACGAG. Protein product: CASSFFSAYE. The entire CDR3 protein reads CASSFFSAYEQYF. The chain employs TRBV5-6 and TRBJ2-7; D is possibly TRBD2 (5 bases). With the read ending 3 residues before the CDR3 end, the germline J gene is used to fill in that end. The CDR3 covers 13 residues. Germline-derived CDR1 and CDR2 are SGHDT and YYEEEE. The V gene lost 2 bases and the J gene lost 2 bases, with 8 bases spanning the gap.

There are many counts of this clone. The read falls 3 residues short of the CDR3 end, and the missing part is taken from the germline J gene. The chain links TRBV6-2 or TRBV6-3 to TRBJ1-2, with D maybe TRBD1 (5 bases). This CDR3 has 13 amino acids. Germline CDR1 is MNHEY and CDR2 is SVGEGT. Trimming left V 0 bases short and J 5 bases short, with 7 bases between. The CDR3 loop is CASSYSPGYGYTF. The sequenced CDR3 bases are TGTGCCAGCAGTTACTCTCCAGGGTATGGC.